This T cell receptor (beta chain) was captured in a study of identical twins. Healthy Caucasian donors formed the entire cohort. This clonotype occurred a few times. Unique molecular identifiers were in the cDNA, with template-switch universal primer binding. A single record per CDR3 protein comes from TCRdb applying MiXCR to the 5' RACE reads. The sample includes approximately 630,000 distinct CDR3 sequences, about 7.6% of them seen just once. This sample was also put to use in a study of yellow fever vaccine responses in identical twins.

This TCR was recovered from a woman in her late teens or twenties in good health. Sequencing input: PBMCs.

The CDR3 nucleotides read TGTGCCAGCAGAAGGGGACTAGCCACAGATACGCAGTATTTT. Amino acid sequence: CASRRGLATDTQYF. V is TRBV12-3 or TRBV12-4 and J is TRBJ2-3; 9 bases are shared with TRBD2. Unmatched junction bases numbered 3, after V lost 6 bases and J lost 2 bases. This CDR3 is 14 amino acids long.